This T cell receptor (beta chain) was profiled in a study of neurological immune-mediated disorders. Overall study results and limits: Sharing of CDR3 amino acid sequences among expanded clones across subjects was absent, suggesting private repertoires in all groups. Patients with HTLV-1-associated myelopathy had the highest level of TCR clonal expansion, whereas patients with multiple sclerosis had the lowest level, falling beneath the level found in healthy controls.

Time point here: technical triplicate 1. At least ten counts were recorded for this clonotype. Antigen specificity is unknown. TCRdb reanalysed the 5' RACE reads using MiXCR and keeps one entry per CDR3 protein. The data contain about 36,000 distinct CDR3 sequences, 8.5% to 14% of them singletons. The receptor comes from a man in his sixties with HTLV-1-associated myelopathy (HAM/TSP). Sequenced input: PBMCs.

This CDR3 reads CASSYERTYEQYF. For the CDR3, the DNA is TGTGCCAGCAGTTACGAGCGGACTTACGAGCAGTACTTC. The chain recombines TRBV6-6 with TRBJ2-7; perhaps TRBD2 as D (5 bases). This CDR3 is built from 13 residues. Germline loops: CDR1 MNHNY, CDR2 SVGAGI (reference sequence). The germline V and J ends were trimmed by 2 bases and 4 bases, with 9 bases remaining between them.